Below are 20 T cell receptor beta chains sequenced from a single sample in a study of blood T cell repertoires in COVID-19. Some clones are missing from TCRdb's copy, which holds only in-frame ones; the method was immunoSEQ multiplex PCR. The profile shows 250,000 to 400,000 clones, more than 70% of them singletons. The sequenced sample was peripheral blood. These TCRs come from a woman younger than 45 with COVID-19, enrolled during active disease.

The chain has TRBV18 and TRBJ1-5, with a tentative D call TRBD1 (5 bases). The CDR3 runs 15 residues. The germline V gene encodes CDR1 KGHSH and CDR2 LQKENI. Trimming removed 6 bases from V and 10 bases from J, with 22 bases in between. The CDR3 nucleotides are TGTGCCAGCTCCCCCGACAGCCAAGGAATCAGCCCCCAGCATTTT. This gives the protein CASSPDSQGISPQHF.

The V gene is TRBV2, the J gene TRBJ2-1; 13 bases agree with TRBD2. J lost 12 bases, V lost 7 bases, and 6 bases had no gene match. Germline loops: CDR1 SNHLY, CDR2 FYNNEI. This CDR3 is 13 amino acids long. CDR3 sequence: CASNVGLAGVQFF. The CDR3 DNA follows: TGTGCCAGCAACGTCGGACTAGCGGGGGTGCAGTTCTTC. Using reference TRBV2 and TRBJ2-1 for the parts outside the CDR3, the full variable domain is EPEVTQTPSHQVTQMGQEVILRCVPISNHLYFYWYRQILGQKVEFLVSFYNNEISEKSEIFDDQFSVERPDGSNFTLKIRSTKLEDSAMYFCASNVGLAGVQFFGPGTRLTVL.

The chain has TRBV19 and TRBJ1-5; TRBD1 matches at 9 bases. Germline lookup yields CDR1 LNHDA and CDR2 SQIVND (reference sequence). V lost 4 bases, J lost 5 bases, and 18 bases stayed unmatched. The CDR3 sequence is 19 residues long. This CDR3 reads CASSTSFGTGYDRDQPQHF. The CDR3 DNA follows: TGTGCCAGTAGTACTTCGTTTGGGACAGGGTACGATAGGGATCAGCCCCAGCATTTT.

V is TRBV28 and J is TRBJ2-3; possible D gene TRBD1, 6 bases. V shed 6 bases and J shed 0 bases, with 13 bases lying between them. The CDR3 loop spans 15 amino acids. CDR1 is MDHEN, CDR2 SYDVKM, per germline. The CDR3 protein is CASRDRSESTDTQYF. As DNA, the CDR3 is TGTGCCAGCAGAGACAGGTCGGAGAGCACAGATACGCAGTATTTT. Drawing the rest from reference TRBV28 and TRBJ2-3, the complete variable domain is DVKVTQSSRYLVKRTGEKVFLECVQDMDHENMFWYRQDPGLGLRLIYFSYDVKMKEKGDIPEGYSVSREKKERFSLILESASTNQTSMYLCASRDRSESTDTQYFGPGTRLTVL.

This clone showed up just once. CDR3 amino acids: CASSAGVGGNTIYF. The DNA of the CDR3 is TGTGCCAGCAGCGCAGGGGTAGGTGGAAACACCATATATTTT. The chain employs TRBV7-9 and TRBJ1-3, with TRBD1 as a possible D gene (6 bases). The V gene's germline CDR1 is SEHNR and CDR2 FQNEAQ (reference sequence). Trimming pared 5 bases from V and 3 bases from J, leaving 11 bases between. The CDR3 has 14 residues.

This sequence joins TRBV6-2 or TRBV6-3 and TRBJ2-7, with D perhaps matching TRBD2 (5 bases). Germline loops: CDR1 MNHEY, CDR2 SVGEGT. The V end was cut by 2 bases, the J end by 0 bases, with 17 bases between. This CDR3 has 17 residues. CDR3 in DNA: TGTGCCAGCAGTTACCCCATAGGACTTACCCGCTCCTACGAGCAGTACTTC. It codes for CASSYPIGLTRSYEQYF.

The chain carries TRBV11-2 and TRBJ2-1; D is ambiguous. Trimming cost V 1 base and J 4 bases, with 5 bases left between them. The germline V gene encodes CDR1 SGHAT and CDR2 FQNNGV. The CDR3 contains 13 residues. As DNA, the CDR3 is TGTGCCAGCAGCTTAGCGTTGTACAATGAGCAGTTCTTC. Translated: CASSLALYNEQFF.

The rearrangement joins TRBV10-3 to TRBJ1-2; TRBD1 matches at 10 bases. CDR1 and CDR2 from the germline V gene are ENHRY and SYGVKD. CDR3 length: 15 amino acids. The V segment lost 4 bases and the J segment 2 bases; nucleotides outside the gene matches: 4. The CDR3 protein is CAISAGQGFNYGYTF. CDR3 nucleotide sequence: TGTGCCATCAGTGCGGGACAGGGGTTCAACTATGGCTACACCTTC.

This clone has a single count. The gene calls are TRBV18 and TRBJ2-3; possibly TRBD1 for D (6 bases). The CDR3 is 15 amino acids. CDR1 KGHSH and CDR2 LQKENI come from the germline V gene. V was shortened by 0 bases and J by 1 base, with 8 bases between the two germline ends. The DNA of the CDR3 is TGTGCCAGCTCACCACCAGGGGGTGGCACAGATACGCAGTATTTT. It is translated as CASSPPGGGTDTQYF.

The chain combines TRBV28 with TRBJ2-7; 7 nucleotides match TRBD1. CDR3 length: 11 amino acids. Germline CDR1 reads MDHEN; CDR2 reads SYDVKM. V shed 8 bases, J shed 2 bases, and the junction held 0 bases outside the gene matches. CDR3 amino acids: CASGTAYEQYV. For the CDR3, the DNA is TGTGCCAGCGGGACAGCCTACGAGCAGTACGTC.

This clone has a single count. The V and J genes are TRBV6-2 or TRBV6-3 and TRBJ1-1; TRBD1 might be the D (6 bases). This CDR3 contains 16 residues. Germline CDR1 is MNHEY and CDR2 is SVGEGT. Deletions cut 0 bases from V and 1 base from J, with 12 bases between. DNA for the CDR3: TGTGCCAGCAGTTACTCGACAGGAGTCGGGAACACTGAAGCTTTCTTT. Its translation is CASSYSTGVGNTEAFF.

The chain's CDR3 is CASSLEGVENTEAFF. The CDR3 DNA sequence: TGCGCCAGCAGCTTGGAGGGAGTGGAGAACACTGAAGCTTTCTTT. The chain links TRBV5-1 to TRBJ1-1; D is ambiguous. This CDR3 is built from 15 residues. V was shortened by 0 bases and J by 1 base, with 10 bases between the two germline ends. The germline V gene has CDR1 SGHRS and CDR2 YFSETQ. Using reference TRBV5-1 and TRBJ1-1 for the parts outside the CDR3, the full variable domain is KAGVTQTPRYLIKTRGQQVTLSCSPISGHRSVSWYQQTPGQGLQFLFEYFSETQRNKGNFPGRFSGRQFSNSRSEMNVSTLELGDSALYLCASSLEGVENTEAFFGQGTRLTVV.

The chain couples TRBV7-9 to TRBJ2-7; 8 bases are shared with TRBD1. The junction had 5 bases not matched to a gene; V was cut back by 6 bases and J by 1 base. The CDR3 length is 14 residues. Germline V gives CDR1 SEHNR, CDR2 FQNEAQ (reference sequence). In nucleotides, the CDR3 is TGTGCCAGCAGTTCAAGGACAGGGTCCTACGAGCAGTACTTC. Encoded protein: CASSSRTGSYEQYF.

The chain has TRBV12-3 or TRBV12-4 and TRBJ2-1, with a possible D match to TRBD1 (7 bases). The germline V and J ends were trimmed by 8 bases and 9 bases, with 14 bases remaining between them. There are 12 residues in the CDR3. This CDR3 reads CASQEGASEQFF. The DNA for the CDR3 is TGTGCCAGCCAGGAGGGGGCTAGTGAGCAGTTCTTC.

CDR3 region: CASSQTSSGGAGNTIYF. The CDR3 DNA reads TGCGCCAGCAGCCAGACTTCCTCAGGGGGCGCTGGAAACACCATATATTTT. The chain has TRBV4-3 and TRBJ1-3, with 8 bases lining up with TRBD1. The CDR3 is 17 residues long. V lost 3 bases and J lost 2; bases outside the gene matches: 9. Germline values: CDR1 LGHNA, CDR2 YSLEER.

The genes are TRBV2 and TRBJ2-4, with 11 bases identical to TRBD2. V shed 4 bases and J 5 bases; nucleotides not matched to a gene: 10. Per germline, CDR1 SNHLY and CDR2 FYNNEI. The CDR3 runs 17 residues. The CDR3 loop is CASSGGSGGALENIQYF. The CDR3 nucleotides are TGTGCCAGCAGTGGTGGTAGCGGGGGGGCTTTAGAAAACATTCAGTACTTC.

The V and J genes are TRBV7-2 and TRBJ1-6; 7 positions match TRBD1. V lost 0 bases to trimming and J lost 10 bases; unmatched junction nucleotides: 9. This CDR3 has 16 amino acids. The germline V gene encodes CDR1 SGHTA and CDR2 FQGNSA. Here the CDR3 DNA reads TGTGCCAGCAGCTTAGCAGGTCGGACAGGCCGCTCACCCCTCCACTTT. It specifies CASSLAGRTGRSPLHF. The full variable domain, rest sourced from reference TRBV7-2 and TRBJ1-6, is GAGVSQSPSNKVTEKGKDVELRCDPISGHTALYWYRQSLGQGLEFLIYFQGNSAPDKSGLPSDRFSAERTGGSVSTLTIQRTQQEDSAVYLCASSLAGRTGRSPLHFGNGTRLTVT.

This sequence joins TRBV29-1 and TRBJ1-3; D is ambiguous. V lost 8 bases and J 4 bases, leaving 12 bases between the germline ends. CDR1 SQVTM and CDR2 ANQGSEA come from the germline V gene. The CDR3 runs to 12 residues. CDR3 residues: CSSRGEGNTIYF. CDR3 DNA sequence: TGCAGCTCGCGGGGAGAGGGAAACACCATATATTTT.

The chain links TRBV25-1 to TRBJ1-4, with TRBD1 matching over 9 bases. The CDR3 has 17 amino acids. V lost 1 base to trimming and J lost 5 bases; unmatched junction nucleotides: 8. Per germline, CDR1 MGHDK and CDR2 SYGVNS. The CDR3 loop is CASSESPGQGRNEKLFF. CDR3 sequence (DNA): TGTGCCAGCAGTGAATCCCCGGGACAGGGCCGCAATGAAAAACTGTTTTTT.

The CDR3 DNA sequence: TGTGCCAGCAGCCAAGTTCATGCAACTAATGAAAAACTGTTTTTT. The encoded protein is CASSQVHATNEKLFF. V usage is TRBV3-1 (or the pseudogene TRBV3-2) and J usage is TRBJ1-4; D remains ambiguous. Deletions cut 1 base from V and 0 bases from J, with 6 bases between. This CDR3 is 15 amino acids long. CDR1 and CDR2 (germline): LGHDT, YNNKEL (reference sequence).